The rows below give T cell receptor beta chains drawn from one sample of a study of glioma-infiltrating T cells after dendritic cell vaccination. Produced via immunoSEQ multiplex PCR; TCRdb's table is partial and in-frame only. The top ten clones hold 9.5% to 12% of a sample with 49,000 or so clones, roughly 85% of them seen once. The sequenced sample was blood, obtained before dendritic cell vaccination. All receptors derive from a human donor with glioblastoma. The CDR3 runs from the conserved cysteine through the conserved F or W. The order of the fields is CDR3 length, J gene, D gene, V gene, CDR3 DNA, CDR3 protein. The D gene is left open where the match is weak.

15,TRBJ2-3,.,TRBV6-1,TGTGCCAGCACCCCCGACAGCCTTAAACCAGATACGCAGTATTTT,CASTPDSLKPDTQYF
15,TRBJ1-4,.,TRBV7-9,TGTGCCAGCAGCCCGTACAGTGCAACTAATGAAAAACTGTTTTTT,CASSPYSATNEKLFF
15,TRBJ1-1,.,TRBV4-3,TGCGCCAGCAGCCAAGTAGCGGGGATAAACACTGAAGCTTTCTTT,CASSQVAGINTEAFF
19,TRBJ2-3,TRBD2,TRBV14,TGTGCCAGCAGCCAAGATCGGGTTAGCGGGGACCCTAGCACAGATACGCAGTATTTT,CASSQDRVSGDPSTDTQYF
14,TRBJ2-1,.,TRBV28,TGTGCCAGCAGAACCGGTGGCCTAGCCAATGAGCAGTTCTTC,CASRTGGLANEQFF
12,TRBJ2-7,.,TRBV5-1,TGCGCCAGACTGGATACAGGGTGCGAGCAGTACTTC,CARLDTGCEQYF
23,TRBJ2-6,.,TRBV5-1,TGCGCCAGCAGCATGGAGGAGGTGCGCAGTACGAACCCCTACCTCTCTGGGGCCAACGTCCTGACTTTC,CASSMEEVRSTNPYLSGANVLTF
15,TRBJ1-2,.,TRBV19,TGTGCCAGTAGTATGCAGGGTCCTGCTAACTATGGCTACACCTTC,CASSMQGPANYGYTF
14,TRBJ2-5,.,TRBV14,TGTGCCAGCAGCCAAGGACAACCTCAAGAGACCCAGTACTTC,CASSQGQPQETQYF
12,TRBJ1-2,.,TRBV29-1,TGCAGCGTTGCCCGGTCAGGGTATGGCTACACCTTC,CSVARSGYGYTF
16,TRBJ1-1,.,TRBV5-5,TGTGCCAGCAGCTTTCGGGCAGGGGTATGGAACACTGAAGCTTTCTTT,CASSFRAGVWNTEAFF
14,TRBJ1-4,.,TRBV10-3,TGTGCCATCAGGGCGGGGAAGGAGGGAGAAAAACTGTTTTTT,CAIRAGKEGEKLFF